This T cell receptor beta chain is drawn from a study of patients and donors after allogeneic stem cell transplantation. V was clipped by 4 bases and J by 4 bases; unmatched bases: 5. Germline V gives CDR1 SGHNT, CDR2 YYREEE (reference sequence). The CDR3 contains 15 residues. This clonotype was detected a few times. TCRdb analysed the RT-PCR reads with MiXCR anew, one entry per CDR3 protein. This sample has roughly 250,000 distinct CDR3 sequences, with roughly 14% found just once. The chain carries TRBV5-4 and TRBJ2-5; 12 positions match TRBD1. This clonotype was obtained from a human donor who was either an allogeneic HSCT recipient or a stem cell or donor lymphocyte infusion donor (not recorded which). It is not recorded whose cells these are; they may come from a transplant donor. Sequenced material: blood, either unsorted or a sorted T cell fraction (not recorded which). The CDR3 nucleotides are TGTGCCAGCAGCATCAAGGGACAGGGGGCAGAGACCCAGTACTTC. This encodes CASSIKGQGAETQYF.